This T cell receptor (beta chain) comes out of a study of shared clonotypes between healthy human individuals. Study-wide findings and caveats: An expected dependence of interdonor clonotype sharing on sequencing depth was noted. In contrast to clonotypes shared by all four donors, non-shared clonotypes had lower generation probabilities.

V gave up 7 bases and J gave up 8 bases, with 14 bases separating them. The germline V gene has CDR1 SNHLY and CDR2 FYNNEI. The length of the CDR3 is 13 residues. When replicate PCRs were run on sorted subsets, they used about 200 ng DNA, tens of thousands of T cell genomes. Assay used: immunoSEQ multiplex PCR; TCRdb lists only in-frame clones, some missing. The sample lists roughly 2.1 million clones, about 92% occurring once. As regards this clone: Its antigen is not known.

Terminally differentiated effector memory CD45RA+ cells were excluded from the naive CD8 cells, which were CD45RO-negative and positively selected for CCR7. The clonotype was recovered from a man aged 18-30 years in good health. Some clones in this sample may be carry-over from other donors' samples. The sequenced material came from naive CD8+ T cells from PBMCs. The chain is built from TRBV2 and TRBJ1-4, with a tentative D call TRBD1 (5 bases). CDR3 sequence: CASKGRVNEKLFF. The CDR3 DNA follows: TGTGCCAGCAAGGGCAGGGTAAACGAAAAACTGTTTTTT.